This paragraph reports one TCR beta chain. The data are from a study of blood T cells in healthy people across ages. Per germline, CDR1 SEHNR and CDR2 FQNEAQ (reference sequence). The CDR3 loop spans 17 amino acids. V gave up 0 bases and J gave up 2 bases, with 14 bases separating them. A second PCR of roughly 7 to 11 cycles used a sample-barcoded 5' primer and a J-beta primer mix. TCRdb redid the calling of the 5' RACE reads with MiXCR, one entry per CDR3 protein. Of around 1,600,000 distinct CDR3 sequences listed, 42% are singletons. The chain is built from TRBV7-9 and TRBJ1-5; maybe TRBD1 (6 bases). The sequence derives from a woman in her late teens or twenties in good health. Sequencing input: blood. The CDR3: CASSLAGAPGGNQPQHF. The CDR3 bases are TGTGCCAGCAGCTTAGCGGGGGCACCTGGGGGCAATCAGCCCCAGCATTTT.